The 10 T cell receptor beta chains listed next were all sequenced from one sample in a study of cytomegalovirus exposure and HLA in healthy donors. Using immunoSEQ multiplex PCR, the repertoire was profiled, and TCRdb retains in-frame clones only, with some absent. The profile covers 110,000 or so clones, with 86% appearing a single time and about 5.3% taken by the ten largest. The sample taken for sequencing was PBMCs. The receptors derive from a man aged 18 to 30 in good health and CMV-seronegative.

This clone was seen once. V usage is TRBV6-6 and J usage is TRBJ2-7; 11 nucleotides match TRBD2. The CDR3 extends over 14 amino acids. The ends lost 6 bases at V and 6 bases at J; junction bases unmatched: 7. Germline V CDR1 and CDR2: MNHNY, SVGAGI (reference sequence). As DNA, the CDR3 is TGTGCCAGCAGCGGGACTAGCGGCCTCGGCGAGCAGTACTTC. It codes for CASSGTSGLGEQYF.

The rearrangement links TRBV27 to TRBJ2-7; tentatively, D is TRBD1 (5 bases). Germline V CDR1 and CDR2: MNHEY, SMNVEV (reference sequence). Trimming cost V 8 bases and J 3 bases, with 17 bases left between them. The CDR3 runs 14 residues. The CDR3 DNA is TGTGCCAGCGGCCTACAGGAAGGCAACTACGAGCAGTACTTC. Its protein product is CASGLQEGNYEQYF.

The J gene is TRBJ1-2, the V gene TRBV30; TRBD1 is a possible D gene (5 bases). V lost 1 base to trimming and J lost 3 bases, with 21 bases between them. The CDR3 spans 17 residues. CDR1 is GTSNPN, CDR2 SVGIG, per germline (reference sequence). The CDR3 nucleotides read TGTGCCTGGAGTGGCTTCAGGGCCCCGAGTAGGTACTATGGCTACACCTTC. Protein product: CAWSGFRAPSRYYGYTF.

This sequence joins TRBV30 and TRBJ2-1; D unresolved. The germline V gene encodes CDR1 GTSNPN and CDR2 SVGIG (reference sequence). This CDR3 comprises 11 residues. In nucleotides, the CDR3 is TGTGCATCTGAATTCGGCAATGAGCAGTTCTTC. Its protein is CASEFGNEQFF.

The chain uses TRBV9 and TRBJ1-1; TRBD1 might be the D (6 bases). V lost 2 bases and J lost 1, with 21 bases in between. This CDR3 contains 18 residues. Germline values: CDR1 SGDLS, CDR2 YYNGEE. The CDR3 spells CASSVPDGLAGANTEAFF. The CDR3 region has the DNA TGTGCCAGCAGCGTGCCTGATGGGTTGGCAGGGGCGAACACTGAAGCTTTCTTT.

Ten or more counts support this clone. The rearrangement uses TRBV4-2 and TRBJ1-2; no reliable D call. The germline CDR1 and CDR2 sequences are LGHNA and YNFKEQ. The CDR3 is 14 amino acids. Trimming took 0 bases from V and 3 from J, leaving 8 bases between them. CDR3 nucleotide sequence: TGTGCCAGCAGCCAAGAGGCAGCGGACTATGGCTACACCTTC. Translated: CASSQEAADYGYTF.

This chain uses TRBV13 with TRBJ2-7, with TRBD2 matching 7 bases. V dropped 5 bases and J dropped 1; count of bases not matched to a gene: 17. CDR1 and CDR2 (germline): PRHDT, FYEKMQ (reference sequence). The length of the CDR3 is 18 residues. CDR3 DNA sequence: TGTGCCAGCAGCACAGACGAGGGGCTGGCGGGAGAGTCCTACGAGCAGTACTTC. Translation gives CASSTDEGLAGESYEQYF.

The rearrangement links TRBV30 to TRBJ1-5, with a possible D match to TRBD1 (6 bases). V dropped 3 bases and J dropped 2 bases, with 11 bases sitting between them. CDR3 size: 14 residues. Per germline, CDR1 GTSNPN and CDR2 SVGIG (reference sequence). The CDR3 region has the DNA TGTGCCTGGAGCCAACAGGGAGGCAATCAGCCCCAGCATTTT. Protein product: CAWSQQGGNQPQHF. Complete variable domain (other parts from reference TRBV30 and TRBJ1-5): SQTIHQWPATLVQPVGSPLSLECTVEGTSNPNLYWYRQAAGRGLQLLFYSVGIGQISSEVPQNLSASRPQDRQFILSSKKLLLSDSGFYLCAWSQQGGNQPQHFGDGTRLSIL.

The chain employs TRBV6-1 and TRBJ2-1; 7 positions match TRBD2. Germline CDR1 MNHNS, CDR2 SASEGT. There are 16 residues in the CDR3. V was pared by 3 bases and J by 4 bases, with 9 bases of the junction left unmatched. The chain's CDR3 is CASSDRGLDKYNEQFF. CDR3 nucleotide sequence: TGTGCCAGCAGTGACCGAGGACTAGATAAATACAATGAGCAGTTCTTC.

The chain employs TRBV14 and TRBJ2-3; 13 bases are a match to TRBD2. CDR1 SGHDN and CDR2 FVKESK come from the germline V gene. The CDR3 totals 15 residues. With V trimmed by 4 bases and J by 7 bases, 5 bases remained unmatched. CDR3 region: CASSRPGLAGYTQYF. The DNA for the CDR3 is TGTGCCAGCAGCCGACCGGGACTAGCGGGGTATACGCAGTATTTT. Filled out from reference TRBV14 and TRBJ2-3, the complete variable domain reads EAGVTQFPSHSVIEKGQTVTLRCDPISGHDNLYWYRRVMGKEIKFLLHFVKESKQDESGMPNNRFLAERTGGTYSTLKVQPAELEDSGVYFCASSRPGLAGYTQYFGPGTRLTVL.